These 14 T cell receptor beta chains originate from one sample sequenced in a study of blood T cells in healthy people across ages. A second roughly 6 to 12 cycle PCR used barcoded and J-beta primers. MiXCR was run by TCRdb on the 5' RACE reads, yielding one entry per CDR3 protein. Seen here are 540,000 or so distinct CDR3 sequences, roughly a quarter observed once, and the top ten hold about a fifth. Material for sequencing was blood. Every receptor here comes from a woman in her sixties or seventies in good health.

The chain uses TRBV7-2 and TRBJ2-3, with 7 bases matching TRBD1. The V and J ends lost 5 bases and 1 base, in that order; junction bases with no gene match: 9. The germline V gene encodes CDR1 SGHTA and CDR2 FQGNSA. The CDR3 extends over 16 amino acids. The DNA of the CDR3 is TGTGCCAGCAGCCCGGACAGGAGGTACCGCACAGATACGCAGTATTTT. Translated, it gives CASSPDRRYRTDTQYF.

J is TRBJ2-3 and V is TRBV20-1; TRBD1 is a possible D gene (6 bases). This CDR3 region has 15 residues. Germline CDR1 reads DFQATT; CDR2 reads SNEGSKA (reference sequence). The V end was cut by 4 bases, the J end by 0 bases, with 14 bases between. CDR3: CSAIRGGSSTDTQYF. In DNA, the CDR3 is TGCAGTGCTATCAGGGGTGGCTCTAGCACAGATACGCAGTATTTT.

The CDR3 reads CASSQNSGGTYEQYF. CDR3 coding DNA: TGTGCCAGCAGCCAAAATAGCGGGGGGACCTACGAGCAGTACTTC. The genes are TRBV7-2 and TRBJ2-1, with 10 bases that match TRBD2. The better agreement between TRBJ2-7 and the DNA end casts doubt on the J call. The CDR3 has 15 residues. CDR1 is SGHTA, CDR2 FQGNSA, per germline.

This clonotype was found a few times. The V gene is TRBV12-3 or TRBV12-4, the J gene TRBJ1-1, with 9 bases fitting TRBD1. V lost 1 base and J lost 9; bases outside the gene matches: 3. The CDR3 loop spans 13 amino acids. The CDR3 is CASSLEQGAKAFF. The CDR3 nucleotides are TGTGCCAGCAGTTTAGAACAGGGGGCAAAAGCTTTCTTT.

This chain joins TRBV6-1 and TRBJ1-1; D gene uncertain. The CDR3 is 12 amino acids. The germline gives CDR1 MNHNS, CDR2 SASEGT. Between the trimmed V and J ends, which lost 2 bases and 5 bases, there was a span of 6 bases. This CDR3 reads CASSEYSTEAFF. The CDR3, as DNA: TGTGCCAGCAGTGAATACTCGACTGAAGCTTTCTTT.

This clonotype was recorded a few times. The chain has TRBV6-2 or TRBV6-3 and TRBJ1-1, with D possibly being TRBD1 (5 bases). Germline V gives CDR1 MNHEY, CDR2 SVGEGT. V gave up 0 bases and J gave up 1 base, with 6 bases separating them. This CDR3 has 14 residues. The CDR3 loop reads CASSYSQGNTEAFF. Written as DNA, the CDR3 is TGTGCCAGCAGTTACTCGCAGGGGAACACTGAAGCTTTCTTT.

As regards this clonotype: The conserved phenylalanine or tryptophan normally closing the CDR3 is absent here, so this likely arose from a read error. J is TRBJ1-2 and V is TRBV4-1; TRBD1 matches at 8 bases. The CDR3 consists of 17 residues. The trim removed 0 bases at V and 4 bases at J, leaving 10 bases unmatched. CDR1 and CDR2 (germline): MGHRA, YSYEKL. The CDR3 DNA follows: TGCGCCAGCAGCCAAGACCCTAGAGGGACAGGATTCTATGGCTACACCCTC. This translates into CASSQDPRGTGFYGYTL.

The chain links TRBV7-2 to TRBJ2-6; TRBD1 agrees at 8 bases. CDR1 SGHTA and CDR2 FQGNSA come from the germline V gene. Trimming took 7 bases from V and 1 from J; bases not matched to a gene: 9. This CDR3 comprises 17 residues. The CDR3 sequence: CASKMTGALSGANVLTF. In DNA, the CDR3 is TGTGCCAGCAAGATGACAGGGGCTCTATCTGGGGCCAACGTCCTGACTTTC.

The chain employs TRBV20-1 and TRBJ2-7, with D perhaps TRBD2 (6 bases). The V gene lost 7 bases and the J gene lost 4 bases, with 17 bases spanning the gap. CDR1 DFQATT and CDR2 SNEGSKA come from the germline V gene (reference sequence). The CDR3 is made up of 13 amino acids. The CDR3 sequence: CSGSGLTSYEQYF. CDR3 sequence (DNA): TGCAGTGGTTCGGGACTGACCTCGTACGAGCAGTACTTC.

This clonotype was counted a few times. J is TRBJ2-1 and V is TRBV6-5; D tentatively fits TRBD1 or TRBD2 (6 bases each). The CDR3 has 14 amino acids. CDR1 and CDR2 from the germline V gene are MNHEY and SVGAGI. V shed 2 bases and J shed 6 bases, with 11 bases lying between them. CDR3 amino acids: CASSYRGAVNEQFF. The CDR3 nucleotides read TGTGCCAGCAGTTACAGGGGGGCGGTCAATGAGCAGTTCTTC.

This clonotype occurred a few times. The chain uses TRBV7-9 and TRBJ1-1; no firm D call. CDR1 and CDR2 from the germline V gene are SEHNR and FQNEAQ (reference sequence). With 5 bases removed from V and 7 bases from J, the gap between germline ends came to 14 bases. The CDR3 length is 13 residues. CDR3 DNA sequence: TGTGCCAGCAGCCAACAGCCGACGGATGAAGCTTTCTTT. Amino acid sequence: CASSQQPTDEAFF.

This clonotype showed up just a few times. The rearrangement uses TRBV9 and TRBJ2-4; TRBD2 agrees at 8 bases. CDR3 length: 18 residues. Germline V CDR1 and CDR2: SGDLS, YYNGEE. V gave up 0 bases and J gave up 3 bases; unmatched junction bases: 11. CDR3 DNA: TGTGCCAGCAGCGTAGACCAGCGGGGGCCGGGGGTCAAAAACATTCAGTACTTC. Its translation is CASSVDQRGPGVKNIQYF.

This clonotype has more than one count but fewer than ten. The J gene is TRBJ2-5, the V gene TRBV12-3 or TRBV12-4; no clear D. The CDR3 extends over 14 amino acids. The ends were cut back, 3 bases at V and 0 bases at J, with 8 bases in the middle. The CDR3 region has the DNA TGTGCCAGCAGTTTGACATCGTACCAAGAGACCCAGTACTTC. Translated: CASSLTSYQETQYF.

J is TRBJ1-3 and V is TRBV11-2; no definite D call. The CDR3 runs 14 residues. From germline, CDR1 is SGHAT and CDR2 FQNNGV. V gave up 4 bases and J gave up 0 bases, with 7 bases separating them. CDR3 sequence: CASSYAVSGNTIYF. The CDR3, as DNA: TGTGCCAGCAGCTACGCGGTCTCTGGAAACACCATATATTTT.